A selection of T cell receptor beta chains follows, all from one sample in a study of shared clonotypes between healthy human individuals. Sequencing used immunoSEQ multiplex PCR; TCRdb keeps in-frame clones, though not all of them. The sample carries roughly 810,000 clones, just over 95% recorded once. Sequenced material: naive CD8+ T cells sorted from blood. The receptors were gathered from a man aged 30-40 years in good health. The CDR3 runs from the conserved cysteine through the conserved F or W. Fields, in order: clone size, J gene, CDR3 length, D gene, V gene, CDR3 DNA, CDR3 protein. The D gene is left open where the match is weak. Not all rows give a size; the values are once, few, many and, for expanded clones, a class.

NA | TRBJ2-5 | 15 | NA | TRBV2 | TGTGCCAGCAGTGAAGCAAAGACTTCAAGAGAGACCCAGTACTTC | CASSEAKTSRETQYF
NA | TRBJ2-3 | 18 | TRBD2 | TRBV29-1 | TGCAGCGTTGATTTAGGTCGGGAGGGGGGTACTAGCACAGATACGCAGTATTTT | CSVDLGREGGTSTDTQYF
NA | TRBJ1-5 | 14 | NA | TRBV25-1 | TGTGCCAGCAGTGCCAGGGTTAGCAATCAGCCCCAGCATTTT | CASSARVSNQPQHF
NA | TRBJ1-1 | 14 | TRBD1 | TRBV6-1 | TGTGCCAGCAGTGAAAGACAGGGGGGCACTGAAGCTTTCTTT | CASSERQGGTEAFF
NA | TRBJ1-1 | 13 | NA | TRBV6-5 | TGTGCCAGCAGTCAGGGAAGGAACACTGAAGCTTTCTTT | CASSQGRNTEAFF
NA | TRBJ2-7 | 15 | TRBD1 | TRBV11-1 | TGTGCCAGCAGCTTAGCCGACAGGGGCTCCTACGAGCAGTACTTC | CASSLADRGSYEQYF
once | TRBJ2-7 | 13 | NA | TRBV6-1 | TGTGCCAGCAGTAACAGTCTAGCGTGGGAGCAGTACTTC | CASSNSLAWEQYF
NA | TRBJ2-7 | 14 | TRBD2 | TRBV27 | TGTGCCAGCAGTCCGGGACTAGCGGTCCACGAGCAGTACTTC | CASSPGLAVHEQYF
NA | TRBJ2-7 | 16 | TRBD2 | TRBV11-2 | TGTGCCAGCAGCTTCCCGGCTAGCGGAAGTGGATACGAGCAGTACTTC | CASSFPASGSGYEQYF
NA | TRBJ2-1 | 17 | NA | TRBV28 | TGTGCCAGCAGCTTAGTCGTCCGGGAGAATACCCCCAATGAGCAGTTCTTC | CASSLVVRENTPNEQFF
NA | TRBJ2-5 | 15 | TRBD2 | TRBV13 | TGTGCCAGCAGCTTAGGAGCGGGAGGGCCCGAGACCCAGTACTTC | CASSLGAGGPETQYF
NA | TRBJ2-7 | 15 | NA | TRBV7-6 | TGTGCCAGCAGCTTAGAGGGGACCGGTTTATACGAGCAGTACTTC | CASSLEGTGLYEQYF
NA | TRBJ2-1 | 15 | TRBD1 | TRBV13 | TGTGCCAGCAGCAACGGACAGGGGGCTTTCTATGAGCAGTTCTTC | CASSNGQGAFYEQFF
NA | TRBJ1-4 | 14 | TRBD1 | TRBV27 | TGTGCCAGCAGTTTAATCAACAGGGGTGAAAAACTGTTTTTT | CASSLINRGEKLFF
NA | TRBJ2-7 | 13 | TRBD1 | TRBV27 | TGTGCCAGCAGGTTCCTCGGGACAGGCGAGCAGTACTTC | CASRFLGTGEQYF
NA | TRBJ2-3 | 12 | NA | TRBV6-1 | TGTGCCAGCAGGAGTAGGGCAGATACGCAGTATTTT | CASRSRADTQYF
NA | TRBJ1-4 | 13 | NA | TRBV7-8 | TGTGCCAGCAGCTACGGGGGGACCGAAAAACTGTTTTTT | CASSYGGTEKLFF
NA | TRBJ2-7 | 14 | NA | TRBV5-8 | TGTGCCAGCAGCTTGGAATTGGACCGATACGAGCAGTACTTC | CASSLELDRYEQYF
NA | TRBJ1-5 | 13 | TRBD1 | TRBV10-2 | TGCGCCAGCGGGACAGGGGGTGTTCAGCCCCAGCATTTT | CASGTGGVQPQHF
once | TRBJ2-3 | 15 | NA | TRBV11-2 | TGTGCCAGCAGCTTAAGGGGCCTTGGGACAGATACGCAGTATTTT | CASSLRGLGTDTQYF
NA | TRBJ2-1 | 17 | TRBD2 | TRBV10-2 | TGCGCCAGCAGCGCCCCGGAGCGGGAGGGCCTTTACAATGAGCAGTTCTTC | CASSAPEREGLYNEQFF
once | TRBJ2-7 | 14 | NA | TRBV4-1 | TGCGCCAGCAGCCAAGGGGACGGCACCTACGAGCAGTACTTC | CASSQGDGTYEQYF
NA | TRBJ2-1 | 16 | NA | TRBV5-5 | TGTGCCAGCAGCTTGGCCCAGCGTACCACCTACAATGAGCAGTTCTTC | CASSLAQRTTYNEQFF
NA | TRBJ1-4 | 15 | NA | TRBV9 | TGTGCCAGCAGCCTTCAGGGCGCAGCTAATGAAAAACTGTTTTTT | CASSLQGAANEKLFF
NA | TRBJ2-7 | 15 | NA | TRBV28 | TGTGCCAGCAGTATCGTGGGGGGAGACTCCTGGGAGCAGTACTTC | CASSIVGGDSWEQYF
NA | TRBJ1-1 | 14 | NA | TRBV7-9 | TGTGCCAGCAGCTTCGGGGGGCTCAACACTGAAGCTTTCTTT | CASSFGGLNTEAFF
few | TRBJ2-7 | 12 | NA | TRBV14 | TGTGCCAGCAGCCAACTCGCCTACGAGCAGTACTTC | CASSQLAYEQYF
NA | TRBJ1-5 | 16 | NA | TRBV10-1 | TGCGCCAGCAATAGACAGGACCCCTTTAGCAATCAGCCCCAGCATTTT | CASNRQDPFSNQPQHF
NA | TRBJ2-2 | 14 | NA | TRBV10-3 | TGTGCCATCAGTGAGAAGGGGGTCACCGGGGAGCTGTTTTTT | CAISEKGVTGELFF
NA | TRBJ2-5 | 16 | TRBD2 | TRBV13 | TGTGCCAGCAGCTTAGGCCTAGCGGGAGAAGGAGAGACCCAGTACTTC | CASSLGLAGEGETQYF
NA | TRBJ1-5 | 15 | NA | TRBV28 | TGTGCCAGCAGGGGGGGACGAGGAGGGTCTCAGCCCCAGCATTTT | CASRGGRGGSQPQHF
NA | TRBJ2-2 | 17 | TRBD1 | TRBV4-1 | TGCGCCAGCAGCCAAGATCTGGCAGGGGGCCTAACCGGGGAGCTGTTTTTT | CASSQDLAGGLTGELFF
NA | TRBJ2-3 | 12 | NA | TRBV4-1 | TGCGCCAGCAGCCACTGGGACAATACGCAGTATTTT | CASSHWDNTQYF
NA | TRBJ2-3 | 19 | NA | TRBV11-2 | TGTGCCAGCAGCTTAGAGCCCATGAGGGGGGATCGTCTCACAGATACGCAGTATTTT | CASSLEPMRGDRLTDTQYF
NA | TRBJ1-1 | 13 | NA | TRBV5-1 | TGCGCCAGCGGTAGAGTAGCGAACACTGAAGCTTTCTTT | CASGRVANTEAFF
once | TRBJ2-5 | 15 | TRBD1 | TRBV11-2 | TGTGCCAGCAGCTCCCACCGCAGGGGGCTAGAGACCCAGTACTTC | CASSSHRRGLETQYF